The T cell receptor (beta chain) described here comes from a study of blood T cell repertoires in COVID-19. Study background: Spain, Italy and the United States supplied samples that represented acute and convalescent COVID-19. The analysed material was cDNA or gDNA that came from T cells, B-cell-depleted T cells, or PBMCs.

The V and J ends lost 5 bases and 10 bases, in that order; junction bases with no gene match: 11. This CDR3 spans 14 amino acids. Germline CDR1 PRHDT, CDR2 FYEKMQ (reference sequence). Authors' processing steps: Amplification with reference gene primers provided the estimates of nucleated cell counts. Sequenced by immunoSEQ multiplex PCR; TCRdb stores in-frame clones only, minus some. The D gene and trimming were derived from the DNA, and the V and J assignments and clone size from that table. The sample includes 250,000 to 350,000 clones, roughly 90% of them seen just once. The sequenced sample was peripheral blood. The origin of this receptor is a man in his late teens or twenties who had recovered from COVID-19. The rearrangement joins TRBV13 to TRBJ2-1; TRBD2 aligns across 7 bases. The CDR3 sequence is CASSRDDGGKEQFF. The CDR3 coding sequence is TGTGCCAGCAGCCGAGACGACGGGGGGAAGGAGCAGTTCTTC.